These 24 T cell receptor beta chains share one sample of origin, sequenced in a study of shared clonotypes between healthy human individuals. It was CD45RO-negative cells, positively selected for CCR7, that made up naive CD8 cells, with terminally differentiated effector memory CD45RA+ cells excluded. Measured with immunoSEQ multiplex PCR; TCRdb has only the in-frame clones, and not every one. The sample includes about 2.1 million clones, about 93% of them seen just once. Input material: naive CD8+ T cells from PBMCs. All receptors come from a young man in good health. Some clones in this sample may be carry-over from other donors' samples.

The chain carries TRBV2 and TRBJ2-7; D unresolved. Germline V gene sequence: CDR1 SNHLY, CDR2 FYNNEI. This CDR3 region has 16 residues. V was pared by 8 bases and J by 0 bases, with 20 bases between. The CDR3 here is CASSYPFEASSYEQYF. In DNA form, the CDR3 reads TGTGCCAGCTCCTACCCCTTTGAGGCGAGCTCCTACGAGCAGTACTTC. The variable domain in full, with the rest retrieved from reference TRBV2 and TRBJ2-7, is EPEVTQTPSHQVTQMGQEVILRCVPISNHLYFYWYRQILGQKVEFLVSFYNNEISEKSEIFDDQFSVERPDGSNFTLKIRSTKLEDSAMYFCASSYPFEASSYEQYFGPGTRLTVT.

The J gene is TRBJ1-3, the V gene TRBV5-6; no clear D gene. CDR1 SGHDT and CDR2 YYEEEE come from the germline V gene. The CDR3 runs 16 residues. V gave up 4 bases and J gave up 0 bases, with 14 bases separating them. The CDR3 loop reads CASSPTPLSSGNTIYF. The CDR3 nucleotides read TGTGCCAGCAGCCCCACCCCCCTGAGCTCTGGAAACACCATATATTTT.

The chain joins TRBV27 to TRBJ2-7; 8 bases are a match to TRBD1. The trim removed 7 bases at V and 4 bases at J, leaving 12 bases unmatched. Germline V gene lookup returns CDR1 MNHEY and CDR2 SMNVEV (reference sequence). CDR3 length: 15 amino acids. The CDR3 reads CASTPGQASVYEQYF. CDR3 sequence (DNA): TGTGCCAGCACCCCGGGACAGGCCTCGGTGTACGAGCAGTACTTC.

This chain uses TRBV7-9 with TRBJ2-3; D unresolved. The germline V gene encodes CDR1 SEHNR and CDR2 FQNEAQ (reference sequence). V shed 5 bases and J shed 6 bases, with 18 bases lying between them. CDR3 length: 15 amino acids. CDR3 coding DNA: TGTGCCAGCAGCCTGGGTTCAGGATTTCGGGATACGCAGTATTTT. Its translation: CASSLGSGFRDTQYF.

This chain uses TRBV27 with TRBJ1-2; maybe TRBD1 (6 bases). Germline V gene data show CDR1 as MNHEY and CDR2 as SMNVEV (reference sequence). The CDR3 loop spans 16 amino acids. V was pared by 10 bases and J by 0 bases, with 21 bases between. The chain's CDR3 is CATAGSGGLTNYGYTF. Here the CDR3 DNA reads TGTGCCACCGCGGGATCCGGGGGGCTGACTAACTATGGCTACACCTTC.

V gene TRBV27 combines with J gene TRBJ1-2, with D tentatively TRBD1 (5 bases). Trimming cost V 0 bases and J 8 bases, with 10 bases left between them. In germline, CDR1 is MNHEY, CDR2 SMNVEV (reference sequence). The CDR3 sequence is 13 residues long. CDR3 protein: CASSLSSGNGYTF. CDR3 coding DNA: TGTGCCAGCAGTTTATCGTCAGGGAACGGCTACACCTTC.

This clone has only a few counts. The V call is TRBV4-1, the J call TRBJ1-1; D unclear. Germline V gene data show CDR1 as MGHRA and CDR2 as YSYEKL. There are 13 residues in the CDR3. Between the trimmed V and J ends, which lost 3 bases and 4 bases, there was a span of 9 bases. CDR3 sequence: CASSQGSSTEAFF. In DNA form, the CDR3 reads TGCGCCAGCAGCCAGGGAAGTAGCACTGAAGCTTTCTTT.

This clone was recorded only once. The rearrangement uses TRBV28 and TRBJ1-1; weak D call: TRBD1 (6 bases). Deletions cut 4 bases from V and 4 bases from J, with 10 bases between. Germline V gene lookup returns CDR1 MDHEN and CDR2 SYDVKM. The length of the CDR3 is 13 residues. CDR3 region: CASSWAGVTEAFF. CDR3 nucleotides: TGTGCCAGCAGTTGGGCAGGGGTCACTGAAGCTTTCTTT.

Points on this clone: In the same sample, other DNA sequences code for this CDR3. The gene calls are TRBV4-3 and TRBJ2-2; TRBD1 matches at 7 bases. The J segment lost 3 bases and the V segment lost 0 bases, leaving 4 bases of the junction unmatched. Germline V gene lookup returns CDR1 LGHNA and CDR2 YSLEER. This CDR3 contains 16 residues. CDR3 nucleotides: TGCGCCAGCAGCCAAGATCACAGGGGAGACACCGGGGAGCTGTTTTTT. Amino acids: CASSQDHRGDTGELFF.

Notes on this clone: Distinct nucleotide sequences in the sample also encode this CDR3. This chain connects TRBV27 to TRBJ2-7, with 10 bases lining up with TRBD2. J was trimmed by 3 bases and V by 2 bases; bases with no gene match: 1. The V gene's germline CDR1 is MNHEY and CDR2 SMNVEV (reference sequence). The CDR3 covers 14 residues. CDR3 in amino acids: CASSLGLADYEQYF. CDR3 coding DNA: TGTGCCAGCAGTTTAGGACTAGCGGACTACGAGCAGTACTTC.

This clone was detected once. CDR3 residues: CASSQYGGTASTGELFF. CDR3 in DNA: TGCGCCAGCAGCCAATACGGGGGCACCGCTAGCACCGGGGAGCTGTTTTTT. V is TRBV4-3 and J is TRBJ2-2, with D perhaps assigned TRBD1 or TRBD2 (6 bases each). CDR3 length equals 17 residues. V lost 2 bases and J 4 bases, leaving 17 bases between the germline ends. Germline lookup yields CDR1 LGHNA and CDR2 YSLEER.

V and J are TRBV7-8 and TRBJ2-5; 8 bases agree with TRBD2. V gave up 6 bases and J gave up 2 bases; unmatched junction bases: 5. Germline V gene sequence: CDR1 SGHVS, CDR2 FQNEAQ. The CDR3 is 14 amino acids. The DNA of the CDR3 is TGTGCCAGCAGACCTACTAGCGGACAAGAGACCCAGTACTTC. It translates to CASRPTSGQETQYF.

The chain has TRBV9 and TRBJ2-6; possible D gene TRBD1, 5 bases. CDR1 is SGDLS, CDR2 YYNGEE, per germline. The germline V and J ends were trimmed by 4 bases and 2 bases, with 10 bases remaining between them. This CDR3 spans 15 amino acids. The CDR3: CASSSPGTGANVLTF. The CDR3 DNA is TGTGCCAGCAGCTCGCCAGGGACTGGGGCCAACGTCCTGACTTTC.

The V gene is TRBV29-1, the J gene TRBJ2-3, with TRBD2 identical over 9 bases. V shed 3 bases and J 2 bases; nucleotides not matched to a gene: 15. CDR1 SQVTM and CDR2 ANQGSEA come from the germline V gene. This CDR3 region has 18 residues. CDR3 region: CSVEESSGTPGDTDTQYF. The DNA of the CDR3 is TGCAGCGTTGAGGAGTCTAGCGGGACCCCAGGGGACACAGATACGCAGTATTTT.

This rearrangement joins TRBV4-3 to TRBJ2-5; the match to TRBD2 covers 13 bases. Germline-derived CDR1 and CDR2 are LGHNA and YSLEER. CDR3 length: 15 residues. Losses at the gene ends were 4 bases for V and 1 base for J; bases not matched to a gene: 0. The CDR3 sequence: CASSRTSGGQETQYF. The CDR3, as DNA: TGCGCCAGCAGCCGGACTAGCGGGGGCCAAGAGACCCAGTACTTC.

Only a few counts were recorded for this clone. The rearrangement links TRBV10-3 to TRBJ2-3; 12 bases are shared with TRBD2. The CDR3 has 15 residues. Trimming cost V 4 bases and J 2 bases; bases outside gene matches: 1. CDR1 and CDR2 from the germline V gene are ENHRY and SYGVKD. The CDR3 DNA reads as TGTGCCATCAGTGGGACTAGCGGGGCCACAGATACGCAGTATTTT. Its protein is CAISGTSGATDTQYF.

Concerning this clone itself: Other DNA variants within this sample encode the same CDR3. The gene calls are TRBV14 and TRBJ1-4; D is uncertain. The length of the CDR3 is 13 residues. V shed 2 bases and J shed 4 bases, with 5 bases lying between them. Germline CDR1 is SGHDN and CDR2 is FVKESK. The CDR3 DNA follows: TGTGCCAGCAGCCAATCCCGTAATGAAAAACTGTTTTTT. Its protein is CASSQSRNEKLFF.

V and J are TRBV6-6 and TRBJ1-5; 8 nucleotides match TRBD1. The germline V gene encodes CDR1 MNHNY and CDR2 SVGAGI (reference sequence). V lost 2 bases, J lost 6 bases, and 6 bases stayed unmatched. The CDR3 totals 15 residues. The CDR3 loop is CASSYGQGSRQPQHF. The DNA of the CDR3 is TGTGCCAGCAGTTACGGACAGGGAAGTCGTCAGCCCCAGCATTTT.

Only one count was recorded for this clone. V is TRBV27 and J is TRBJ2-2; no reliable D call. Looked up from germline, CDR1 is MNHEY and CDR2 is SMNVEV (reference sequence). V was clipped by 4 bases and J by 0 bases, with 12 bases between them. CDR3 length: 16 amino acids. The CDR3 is CASSSYSYANTGELFF. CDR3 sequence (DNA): TGTGCCAGCAGTTCCTACAGCTACGCGAACACCGGGGAGCTGTTTTTT.

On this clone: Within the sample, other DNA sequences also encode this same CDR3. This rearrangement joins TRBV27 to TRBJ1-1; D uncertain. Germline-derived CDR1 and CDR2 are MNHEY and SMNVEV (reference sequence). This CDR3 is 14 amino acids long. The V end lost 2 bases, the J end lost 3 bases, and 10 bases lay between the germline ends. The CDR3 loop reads CASSLIGWDTEAFF. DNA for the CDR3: TGTGCCAGCAGTTTAATTGGATGGGACACTGAAGCTTTCTTT.

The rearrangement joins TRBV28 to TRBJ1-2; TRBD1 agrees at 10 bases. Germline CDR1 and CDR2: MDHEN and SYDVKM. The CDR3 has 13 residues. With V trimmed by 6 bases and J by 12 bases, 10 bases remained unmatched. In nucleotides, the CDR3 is TGTGCCAGCAGCCAGACAGGGGGCGGCAGCGACACCTTC. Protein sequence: CASSQTGGGSDTF.

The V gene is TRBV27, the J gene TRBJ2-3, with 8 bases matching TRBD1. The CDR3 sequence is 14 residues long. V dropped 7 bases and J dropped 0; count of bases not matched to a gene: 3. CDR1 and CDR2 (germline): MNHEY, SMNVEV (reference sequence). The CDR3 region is CASKTGASTDTQYF. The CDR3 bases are TGTGCCAGCAAGACAGGGGCTAGCACAGATACGCAGTATTTT.

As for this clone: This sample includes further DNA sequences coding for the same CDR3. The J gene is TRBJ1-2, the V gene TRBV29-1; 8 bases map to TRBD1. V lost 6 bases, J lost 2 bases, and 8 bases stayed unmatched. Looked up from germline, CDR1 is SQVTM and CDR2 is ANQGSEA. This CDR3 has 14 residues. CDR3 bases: TGCAGCGTCGACAGACAGGGGATCAACTATGGCTACACCTTC. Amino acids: CSVDRQGINYGYTF. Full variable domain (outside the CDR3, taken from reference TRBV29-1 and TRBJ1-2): SAVISQKPSRDICQRGTSLTIQCQVDSQVTMMFWYRQQPGQSLTLIATANQGSEATYESGFVIDKFPISRPNLTFSTLTVSNMSPEDSSIYLCSVDRQGINYGYTFGSGTRLTVV.

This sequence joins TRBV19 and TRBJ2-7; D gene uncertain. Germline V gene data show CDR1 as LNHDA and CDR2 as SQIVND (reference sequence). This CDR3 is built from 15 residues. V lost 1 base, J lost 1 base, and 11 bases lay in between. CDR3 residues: CASSIAAGGSYEQYF. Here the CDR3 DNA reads TGTGCCAGTAGTATAGCGGCCGGCGGTTCCTACGAGCAGTACTTC.